This T cell receptor beta chain was sequenced during a study of CD8 T cells in Susac syndrome. V lost 0 bases and J 8 bases, leaving 14 bases between the germline ends. Germline V lookup: CDR1 GTSNPN, CDR2 SVGIG (reference sequence). This CDR3 comprises 14 residues. An amount of RNA that ranged from roughly 0.45 to 1 ug was reverse transcribed with random hexamers. Amplification of the TCR beta CDR3 was carried out by immunoSEQ multiplex PCR, which spanned a total of 54 Vbeta and 13 Jbeta segments. TCRdb analysed the immunoSEQ multiplex PCR reads with MiXCR anew, one entry per CDR3 protein. This sample yields some 150,000 distinct CDR3 sequences, of which 95% to 96% are seen a single time; 0.14% to 0.15% belongs to the top ten.

The sequence derives from a human donor with multiple sclerosis. The sample was CD8+ T cells from PBMCs. The rearrangement uses TRBV30 and TRBJ2-1, with D maybe TRBD2 (5 bases). The CDR3 sequence: CAWSVSGFADEQFF. The CDR3 DNA follows: TGTGCCTGGAGTGTATCGGGATTCGCAGATGAGCAGTTCTTC.